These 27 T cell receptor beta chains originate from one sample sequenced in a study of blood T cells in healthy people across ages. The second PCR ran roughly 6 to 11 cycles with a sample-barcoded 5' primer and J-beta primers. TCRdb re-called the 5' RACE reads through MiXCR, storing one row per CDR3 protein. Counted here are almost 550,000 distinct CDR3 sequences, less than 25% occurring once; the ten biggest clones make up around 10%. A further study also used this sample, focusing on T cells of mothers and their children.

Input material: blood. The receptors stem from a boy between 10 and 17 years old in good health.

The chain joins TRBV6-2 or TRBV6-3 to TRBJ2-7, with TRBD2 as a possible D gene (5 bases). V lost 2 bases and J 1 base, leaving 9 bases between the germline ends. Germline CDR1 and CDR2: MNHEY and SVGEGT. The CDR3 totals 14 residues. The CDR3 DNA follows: TGTGCCAGCAGTTACCTCCGGACTTCCTACGAGCAGTACTTC. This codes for CASSYLRTSYEQYF.

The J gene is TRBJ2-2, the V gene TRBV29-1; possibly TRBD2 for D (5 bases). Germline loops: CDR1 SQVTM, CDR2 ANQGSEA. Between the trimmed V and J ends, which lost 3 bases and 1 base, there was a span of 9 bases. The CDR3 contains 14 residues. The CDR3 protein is CSVEVGVNTGELFF. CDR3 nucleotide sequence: TGCAGCGTTGAGGTCGGGGTGAACACCGGGGAGCTGTTTTTT.

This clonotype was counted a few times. The CDR3 reads CAQRTGAGETQYF. CDR3 coding DNA: TGTGCCCAACGTACGGGAGCGGGCGAGACCCAGTACTTC. The chain has TRBV21-1 and TRBJ2-5; TRBD2, the table's D call, lacks a check against the DNA. TRBV21-1 is an annotated pseudogene. This CDR3 contains 13 residues.

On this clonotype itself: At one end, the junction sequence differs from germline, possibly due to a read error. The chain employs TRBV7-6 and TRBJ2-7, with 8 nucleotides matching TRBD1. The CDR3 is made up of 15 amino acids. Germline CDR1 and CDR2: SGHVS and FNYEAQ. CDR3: CASSLVTDRAYEQYF. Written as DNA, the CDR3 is TGTGCCAGCAGTTTAGTTACGGACAGGGCCTACGAGCAGTACTTC.

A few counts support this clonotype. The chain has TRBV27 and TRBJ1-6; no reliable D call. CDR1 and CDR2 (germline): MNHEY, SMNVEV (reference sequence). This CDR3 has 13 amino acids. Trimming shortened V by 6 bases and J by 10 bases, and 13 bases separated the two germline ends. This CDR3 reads CASSFGRGSPLHF. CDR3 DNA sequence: TGTGCCAGCAGCTTCGGGAGAGGATCACCCCTCCACTTT.

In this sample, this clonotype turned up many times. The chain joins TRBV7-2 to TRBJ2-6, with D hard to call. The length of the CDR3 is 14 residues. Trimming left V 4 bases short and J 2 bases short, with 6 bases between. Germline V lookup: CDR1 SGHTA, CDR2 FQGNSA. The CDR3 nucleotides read TGTGCCAGCAGCTCCCGAACTGGGGCCAACGTCCTGACTTTC. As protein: CASSSRTGANVLTF.

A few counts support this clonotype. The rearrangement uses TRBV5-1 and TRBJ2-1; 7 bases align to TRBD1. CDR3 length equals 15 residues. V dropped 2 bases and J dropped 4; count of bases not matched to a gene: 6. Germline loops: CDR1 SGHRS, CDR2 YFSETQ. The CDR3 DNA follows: TGCGCCAGCAGCTTAGAGGGGGCGCGGTACAATGAGCAGTTCTTC. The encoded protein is CASSLEGARYNEQFF. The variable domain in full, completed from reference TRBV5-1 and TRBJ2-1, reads KAGVTQTPRYLIKTRGQQVTLSCSPISGHRSVSWYQQTPGQGLQFLFEYFSETQRNKGNFPGRFSGRQFSNSRSEMNVSTLELGDSALYLCASSLEGARYNEQFFGPGTRLTVL.

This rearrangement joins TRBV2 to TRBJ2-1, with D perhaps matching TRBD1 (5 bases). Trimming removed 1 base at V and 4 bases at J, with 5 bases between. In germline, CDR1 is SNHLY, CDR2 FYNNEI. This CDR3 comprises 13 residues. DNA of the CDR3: TGTGCCAGCAGTGAAGACAGGTACAATGAGCAGTTCTTC. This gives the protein CASSEDRYNEQFF. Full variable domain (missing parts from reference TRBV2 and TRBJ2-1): EPEVTQTPSHQVTQMGQEVILRCVPISNHLYFYWYRQILGQKVEFLVSFYNNEISEKSEIFDDQFSVERPDGSNFTLKIRSTKLEDSAMYFCASSEDRYNEQFFGPGTRLTVL.

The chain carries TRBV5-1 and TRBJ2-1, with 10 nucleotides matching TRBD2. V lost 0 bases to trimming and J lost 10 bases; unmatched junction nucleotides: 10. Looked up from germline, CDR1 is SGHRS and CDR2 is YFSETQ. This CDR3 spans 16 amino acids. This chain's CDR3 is CASSLVSSGGPREQFF. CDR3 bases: TGCGCCAGCAGCTTGGTGTCTAGCGGGGGTCCCAGGGAGCAGTTCTTC.

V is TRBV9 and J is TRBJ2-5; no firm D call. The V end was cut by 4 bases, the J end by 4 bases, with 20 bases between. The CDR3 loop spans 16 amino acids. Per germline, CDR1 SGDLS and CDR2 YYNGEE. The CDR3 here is CASSSGSPNGIETQYF. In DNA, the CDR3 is TGTGCCAGCAGCTCCGGATCGCCTAACGGCATAGAGACCCAGTACTTC.

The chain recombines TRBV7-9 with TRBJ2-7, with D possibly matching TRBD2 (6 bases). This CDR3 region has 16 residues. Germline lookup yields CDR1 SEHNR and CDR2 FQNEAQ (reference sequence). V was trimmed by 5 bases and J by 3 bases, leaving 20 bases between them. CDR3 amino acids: CASSPSVGTLGYEQYF. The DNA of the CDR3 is TGTGCCAGCAGCCCAAGTGTAGGGACTTTGGGCTACGAGCAGTACTTC.

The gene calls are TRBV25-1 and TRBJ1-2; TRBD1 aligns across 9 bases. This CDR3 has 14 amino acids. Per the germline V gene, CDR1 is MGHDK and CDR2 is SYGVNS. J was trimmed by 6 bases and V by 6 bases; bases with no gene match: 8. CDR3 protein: CASSIGTGSDGYTF. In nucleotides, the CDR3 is TGTGCCAGCAGCATCGGGACAGGGAGTGATGGCTACACCTTC.

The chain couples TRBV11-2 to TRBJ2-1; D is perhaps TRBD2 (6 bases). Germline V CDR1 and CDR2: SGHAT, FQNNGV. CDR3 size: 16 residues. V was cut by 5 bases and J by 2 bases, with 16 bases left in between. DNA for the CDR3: TGTGCCAGCAGCCAGTTGGGGGGAGTCGCCTACAATGAGCAGTTCTTC. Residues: CASSQLGGVAYNEQFF. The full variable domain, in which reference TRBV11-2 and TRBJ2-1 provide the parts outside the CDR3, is EAGVAQSPRYKIIEKRQSVAFWCNPISGHATLYWYQQILGQGPKLLIQFQNNGVVDDSQLPKDRFSAERLKGVDSTLKIQPAKLEDSAVYLCASSQLGGVAYNEQFFGPGTRLTVL.

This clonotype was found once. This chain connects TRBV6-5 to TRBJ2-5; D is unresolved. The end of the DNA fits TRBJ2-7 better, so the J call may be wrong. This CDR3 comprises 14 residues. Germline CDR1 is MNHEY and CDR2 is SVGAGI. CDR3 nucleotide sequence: TGTGCCAGCAGTTATACCCCTGGGGAAGGCGAGCAGTACTTC. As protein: CASSYTPGEGEQYF.

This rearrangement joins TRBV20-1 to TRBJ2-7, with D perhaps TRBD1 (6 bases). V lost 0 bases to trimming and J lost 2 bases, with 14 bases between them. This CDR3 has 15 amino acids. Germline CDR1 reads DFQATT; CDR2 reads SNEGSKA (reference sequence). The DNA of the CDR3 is TGCAGTGCTAGAGATCGGGACAAGAAGACCTACGAGCAGTACTTC. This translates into CSARDRDKKTYEQYF.

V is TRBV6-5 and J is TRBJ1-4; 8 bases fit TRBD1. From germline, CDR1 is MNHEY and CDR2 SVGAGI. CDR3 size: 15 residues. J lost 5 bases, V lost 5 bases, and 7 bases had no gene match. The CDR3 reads CASSTSGQVNEKLFF. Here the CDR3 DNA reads TGTGCCAGCAGTACCTCGGGACAGGTCAATGAAAAACTGTTTTTT.

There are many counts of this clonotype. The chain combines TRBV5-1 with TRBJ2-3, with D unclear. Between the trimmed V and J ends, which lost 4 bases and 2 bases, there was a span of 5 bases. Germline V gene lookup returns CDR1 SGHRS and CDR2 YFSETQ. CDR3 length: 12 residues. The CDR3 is CASSTNTDTQYF. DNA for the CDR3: TGCGCCAGCAGCACAAACACAGATACGCAGTATTTT.

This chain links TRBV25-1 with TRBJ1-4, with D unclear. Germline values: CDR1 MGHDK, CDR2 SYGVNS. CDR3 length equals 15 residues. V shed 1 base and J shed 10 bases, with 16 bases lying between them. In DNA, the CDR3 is TGTGCCAGCAGTGAATTTAATTCGACCCAGCGAAAACTGTTTTTT. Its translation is CASSEFNSTQRKLFF.

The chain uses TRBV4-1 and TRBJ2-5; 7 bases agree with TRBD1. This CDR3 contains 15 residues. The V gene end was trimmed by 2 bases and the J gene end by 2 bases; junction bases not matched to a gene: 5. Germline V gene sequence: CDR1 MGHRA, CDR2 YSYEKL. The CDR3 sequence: CASSQYGTVQETQYF. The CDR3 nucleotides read TGCGCCAGCAGCCAATACGGGACAGTACAAGAGACCCAGTACTTC.

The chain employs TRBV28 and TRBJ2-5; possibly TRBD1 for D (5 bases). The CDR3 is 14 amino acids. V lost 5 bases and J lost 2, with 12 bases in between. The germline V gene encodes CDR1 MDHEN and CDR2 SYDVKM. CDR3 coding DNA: TGTGCCAGCAGTGATCGACAGATACAAGAGACCCAGTACTTC. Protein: CASSDRQIQETQYF.

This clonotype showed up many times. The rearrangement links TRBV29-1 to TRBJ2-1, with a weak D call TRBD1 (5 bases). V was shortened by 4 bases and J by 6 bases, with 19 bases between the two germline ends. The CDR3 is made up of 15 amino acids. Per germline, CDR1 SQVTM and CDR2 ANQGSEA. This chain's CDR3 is CSVGSAGRGGNEQFF. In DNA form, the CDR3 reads TGCAGCGTTGGGTCGGCAGGGCGAGGCGGCAATGAGCAGTTCTTC.

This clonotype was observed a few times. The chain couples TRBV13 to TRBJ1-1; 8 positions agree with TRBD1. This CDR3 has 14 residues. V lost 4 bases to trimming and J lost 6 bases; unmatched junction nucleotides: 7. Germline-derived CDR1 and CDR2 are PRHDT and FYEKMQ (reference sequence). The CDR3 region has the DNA TGTGCCAGCAGCTCTGGACAGGGTCTCGCTGAAGCTTTCTTT. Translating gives CASSSGQGLAEAFF.

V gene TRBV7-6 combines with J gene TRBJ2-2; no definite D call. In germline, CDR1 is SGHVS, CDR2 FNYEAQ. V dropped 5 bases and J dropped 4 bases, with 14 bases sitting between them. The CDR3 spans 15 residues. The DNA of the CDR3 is TGTGCCAGCAGCCACATTGGGGAATCCACCGGGGAGCTGTTTTTT. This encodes CASSHIGESTGELFF.

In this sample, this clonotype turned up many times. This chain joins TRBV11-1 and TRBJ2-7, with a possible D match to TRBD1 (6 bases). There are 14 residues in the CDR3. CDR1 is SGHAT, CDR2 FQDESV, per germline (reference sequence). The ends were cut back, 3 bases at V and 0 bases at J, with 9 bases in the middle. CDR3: CASSLWDNSYEQYF. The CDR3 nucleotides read TGTGCCAGCAGCTTGTGGGACAACTCCTACGAGCAGTACTTC. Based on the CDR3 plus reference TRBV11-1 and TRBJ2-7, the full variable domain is EAEVAQSPRYKITEKSQAVAFWCDPISGHATLYWYRQILGQGPELLVQFQDESVVDDSQLPKDRFSAERLKGVDSTLKIQPAELGDSAMYLCASSLWDNSYEQYFGPGTRLTVT.

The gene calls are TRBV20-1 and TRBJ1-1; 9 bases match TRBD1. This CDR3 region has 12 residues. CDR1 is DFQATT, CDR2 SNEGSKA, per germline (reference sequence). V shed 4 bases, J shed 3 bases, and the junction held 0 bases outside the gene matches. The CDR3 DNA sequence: TGCAGTGCTAACAGGGGGCACACTGAAGCTTTCTTT. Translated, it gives CSANRGHTEAFF.

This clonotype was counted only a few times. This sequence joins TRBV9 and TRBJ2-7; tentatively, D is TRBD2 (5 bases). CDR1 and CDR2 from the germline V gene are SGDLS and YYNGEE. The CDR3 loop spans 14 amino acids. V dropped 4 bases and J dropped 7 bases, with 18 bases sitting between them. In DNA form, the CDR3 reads TGTGCCAGCAGCTTAGGCGGGTACTCCGGGGAGCAGTACTTC. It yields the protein CASSLGGYSGEQYF.

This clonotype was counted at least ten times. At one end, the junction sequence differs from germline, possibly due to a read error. CDR3 coding DNA: TGCGCCAGCAGCCCAAGGGGGGGTGCCTACGAGCAGTACTTC. Translation: CASSPRGGAYEQYF. The V gene is TRBV6-2 or TRBV6-3, the J gene TRBJ2-7; TRBD2 is a possible D gene (7 bases). The length of the CDR3 is 14 residues. Germline V gene sequence: CDR1 MNHEY, CDR2 SVGEGT.